These 25 T cell receptor beta chains share one sample of origin, sequenced in a study of T-cell reconstitution after alpha-beta-depleted transplantation in children. TCRbeta library preparation incorporated unique molecular identifiers. TCRdb recomputed calls from the PCR reads with MiXCR, one row per CDR3 protein. The profile covers fewer than 1 million distinct CDR3 sequences, with around 15% appearing a single time and around 5.3% taken by the ten largest. The sequenced sample was PBMCs, mostly from graft donor cells, obtained 360 days after TCRalphabeta/CD19-depleted stem cell transplant. The receptors derive from a male patient aged 10-17 years who had a stem cell transplant for acute lymphoblastic leukemia, so the T cells may come from the graft donor.

The chain combines TRBV20-1 with TRBJ2-1; TRBD2 aligns across 9 bases. V shed 2 bases, J shed 4 bases, and the junction held 3 bases outside the gene matches. Per germline, CDR1 DFQATT and CDR2 SNEGSKA (reference sequence). This CDR3 has 14 amino acids. CDR3 bases: TGCAGTGCTAGACTAGCGGGGCAATACAATGAGCAGTTCTTC. It specifies CSARLAGQYNEQFF.

This clonotype occurred many times. The chain joins TRBV12-3 or TRBV12-4 to TRBJ2-5, with no clear D. V was clipped by 2 bases and J by 13 bases, with 14 bases between them. The CDR3 loop spans 12 amino acids. CDR3 DNA: TGTGCCAGCAGTTTAAGTCCGGCCCCGAGGTACTTC. Translation gives CASSLSPAPRYF.

The chain combines TRBV4-1 with TRBJ1-1, with 9 bases identical to TRBD1. Trimming cost V 5 bases and J 0 bases; bases outside gene matches: 4. The CDR3 runs to 15 residues. CDR1 is MGHRA and CDR2 is YSYEKL in the germline V gene. In nucleotides, the CDR3 is TGCGCCAGCAGCGTTTACAGGGGGCTGAACACTGAAGCTTTCTTT. Protein product: CASSVYRGLNTEAFF.

This clonotype was detected a few times. J is TRBJ2-3 and V is TRBV18; D remains ambiguous. The CDR3 has 15 residues. In germline, CDR1 is KGHSH, CDR2 LQKENI. V lost 1 base to trimming and J lost 3 bases, with 11 bases between them. The CDR3 DNA reads TGTGCCAGCTCACCACGGGTGTTTCGGACAGATACGCAGTATTTT. Translation gives CASSPRVFRTDTQYF.

This clonotype was detected ten times or more. V and J are TRBV7-9 and TRBJ2-7; D is uncertain. The CDR3 runs 15 residues. The ends were cut back, 1 base at V and 0 bases at J, with 10 bases in the middle. CDR1 is SEHNR and CDR2 is FQNEAQ in the germline V gene (reference sequence). The chain's CDR3 is CASSLVAGPSYEQYF. In DNA, the CDR3 is TGTGCCAGCAGCTTAGTGGCCGGGCCCTCCTACGAGCAGTACTTC.

This clonotype was picked up a small number of times. CDR3 loop: CASSPGTFDYEQYF. The CDR3 DNA reads as TGCGCCAGCAGCCCCGGGACATTTGACTACGAGCAGTACTTC. The chain couples TRBV5-1 to TRBJ2-7; TRBD1 might be the D (6 bases). From germline, CDR1 is SGHRS and CDR2 YFSETQ. With 4 bases removed from V and 3 bases from J, the gap between germline ends came to 14 bases. There are 14 residues in the CDR3.

The J gene is TRBJ2-3, the V gene TRBV13, with 12 bases identical to TRBD2. The V and J ends lost 3 bases and 4 bases, in that order; junction bases with no gene match: 5. This CDR3 has 16 residues. The germline CDR1 and CDR2 sequences are PRHDT and FYEKMQ (reference sequence). The CDR3 DNA follows: TGTGCCAGCAGCTTGGGACTAGCGGGTGCGGCAGATACGCAGTATTTT. Protein sequence: CASSLGLAGAADTQYF.

This chain connects TRBV24-1 to TRBJ2-1; 12 nucleotides line up with TRBD2. After removal of 9 bases from V and 3 bases from J, the junction contained 5 bases not matched to a gene. The CDR3 is made up of 15 amino acids. The germline V gene has CDR1 KGHDR and CDR2 SFDVKD. CDR3 in DNA: TGTGCCACCCGGGCTAGCGGGAGGGTCTACAATGAGCAGTTCTTC. Amino acid sequence: CATRASGRVYNEQFF.

The V gene is TRBV11-2, the J gene TRBJ2-3, with no clear D. This CDR3 region has 15 residues. The germline V and J ends were trimmed by 2 bases and 4 bases, with 13 bases remaining between them. Germline-derived CDR1 and CDR2 are SGHAT and FQNNGV. This CDR3 reads CASSLLSRVADTQYF. The DNA of the CDR3 is TGTGCCAGCAGCTTATTGTCGAGAGTGGCAGATACGCAGTATTTT.

The chain joins TRBV27 to TRBJ2-7, with a possible D match to TRBD1 (5 bases). V was cut by 4 bases and J by 0 bases, with 13 bases left in between. The CDR3 has 15 amino acids. Per germline, CDR1 MNHEY and CDR2 SMNVEV (reference sequence). CDR3 DNA sequence: TGTGCCAGCAGTTACCAGGGTAGTAGCTCCTACGAGCAGTACTTC. Its translation: CASSYQGSSSYEQYF.

The chain employs TRBV7-9 and TRBJ1-1; a possible D gene is TRBD1 (5 bases). V was clipped by 5 bases and J by 0 bases, with 10 bases between them. This CDR3 is 14 amino acids long. Germline loops: CDR1 SEHNR, CDR2 FQNEAQ (reference sequence). The CDR3 protein is CASSPWGVNTEAFF. In DNA, the CDR3 is TGTGCCAGCAGCCCCTGGGGCGTGAACACTGAAGCTTTCTTT. The entire variable domain, with the rest obtained from reference TRBV7-9 and TRBJ1-1, is as follows: DTGVSQNPRHKITKRGQNVTFRCDPISEHNRLYWYRQTLGQGPEFLTYFQNEAQLEKSRLLSDRFSAERPKGSFSTLEIQRTEQGDSAMYLCASSPWGVNTEAFFGQGTRLTVV.

In this sample, this clonotype turned up many times. V gene TRBV5-1 combines with J gene TRBJ2-7; tentatively, D is TRBD2 (6 bases). V was cut by 6 bases and J by 1 base, with 11 bases left in between. Germline V gene lookup returns CDR1 SGHRS and CDR2 YFSETQ. This CDR3 comprises 13 residues. The CDR3 nucleotides read TGCGCCAGCAAGGCGGGAAAGTCCTACGAGCAGTACTTC. Translating it yields CASKAGKSYEQYF.

This clonotype was observed a handful of times. J is TRBJ1-1 and V is TRBV10-2, with D maybe TRBD1 (5 bases). This CDR3 is built from 17 residues. From germline, CDR1 is WSHSY and CDR2 SAAADI. V was cut by 3 bases and J by 0 bases, with 17 bases left in between. The CDR3 sequence: CASSDRLQDRMNTEAFF. CDR3 sequence (DNA): TGCGCCAGCAGTGACAGGTTACAGGATAGAATGAACACTGAAGCTTTCTTT.

This clonotype appeared many times. The chain joins TRBV5-1 to TRBJ2-1, with 12 bases lining up with TRBD2. The CDR3 totals 17 residues. V shed 4 bases, J shed 3 bases, and the junction held 8 bases outside the gene matches. Germline V gene data show CDR1 as SGHRS and CDR2 as YFSETQ. This CDR3 is CASSRRLAGDGYNEQFF. The CDR3 DNA reads TGCGCCAGCAGCAGAAGACTAGCGGGAGATGGCTACAATGAGCAGTTCTTC.

This clonotype was counted a few times. The rearrangement joins TRBV7-3 to TRBJ2-1; 9 bases map to TRBD2. The length of the CDR3 is 15 residues. With 5 bases clipped from V and 7 bases from J, the junction kept 9 bases outside the gene matches. Germline CDR1 is SGHTA and CDR2 is FQGTGA. The CDR3 sequence: CASSILAGARNEQFF. CDR3 in DNA: TGTGCCAGCAGCATTTTAGCGGGAGCTCGGAATGAGCAGTTCTTC.

The rearrangement joins TRBV12-3 or TRBV12-4 to TRBJ2-2; 8 bases are a match to TRBD2. The CDR3 extends over 19 amino acids. V shed 10 bases and J 1 base; nucleotides not matched to a gene: 20. The CDR3 region has the DNA TGTGCCATCTGTTTTCTCCGAACCGGGACTAGGGTGAACACCGGGGAGCTGTTTTTT. This sequence encodes CAICFLRTGTRVNTGELFF.

Concerning this clonotype itself: A read error is possible here, since a much larger clone lies one base away. The chain links TRBV11-2 to TRBJ2-2; TRBD2 agrees at 8 bases. Germline CDR1 reads SGHAT; CDR2 reads FQNNGV. This CDR3 has 13 residues. In DNA form, the CDR3 reads TGTACCAGCAGCTTACTAGCGGCCGGGGAGCTGTTTTTT. As protein: CTSSLLAAGELFF.

The gene calls are TRBV20-1 and TRBJ2-7, with TRBD2 matching over 11 bases. This CDR3 has 13 residues. Trimming removed 6 bases from V and 6 bases from J; junction bases left unmatched: 7. The germline gives CDR1 DFQATT, CDR2 SNEGSKA (reference sequence). CDR3: CSAVAGGLGEQYF. DNA for the CDR3: TGCAGTGCGGTAGCGGGAGGGCTTGGCGAGCAGTACTTC.

The V call is TRBV13, the J call TRBJ2-1, with 12 nucleotides matching TRBD2. This CDR3 is 22 amino acids long. The trim removed 1 base at V and 4 bases at J, leaving 20 bases unmatched. Germline CDR1 PRHDT, CDR2 FYEKMQ (reference sequence). CDR3 region: CASSLEGLAGVSVGGPYNEQFF. The CDR3 DNA is TGTGCCAGCAGCTTAGAGGGACTAGCGGGTGTATCAGTAGGCGGTCCTTACAATGAGCAGTTCTTC.

This clonotype was seen only a few times. The chain uses TRBV20-1 and TRBJ2-5; tentative D call: TRBD2 (6 bases). V was pared by 1 base and J by 5 bases, with 20 bases between. Germline V gives CDR1 DFQATT, CDR2 SNEGSKA (reference sequence). This CDR3 comprises 16 residues. CDR3 sequence: CSARGASEGSSETQYF. In nucleotides, the CDR3 is TGCAGTGCTAGAGGGGCTAGCGAGGGGAGTTCGGAGACCCAGTACTTC.

The CDR3 bases are TGCGCCAGCAGCCAAGCTCTCTTCAGGGGGGATGAAAAACTGTTTTTT. Amino acid sequence: CASSQALFRGDEKLFF. This rearrangement joins TRBV4-1 to TRBJ1-4; 7 bases are shared with TRBD1. This CDR3 contains 16 residues. V was pared by 1 base and J by 6 bases, with 8 bases of the junction left unmatched. Germline-derived CDR1 and CDR2 are MGHRA and YSYEKL.

The rearrangement uses TRBV7-9 and TRBJ2-1; D is unresolved. CDR3 size: 14 residues. V was trimmed by 2 bases and J by 2 bases, leaving 7 bases between them. CDR1 and CDR2 from the germline V gene are SEHNR and FQNEAQ (reference sequence). The CDR3 DNA reads as TGTGCCAGCAGCTTACAAAGGGCCTACAATGAGCAGTTCTTC. Translation: CASSLQRAYNEQFF.

This clonotype was recorded at least ten times. The chain employs TRBV4-1 and TRBJ2-1; 7 positions match TRBD2. V gave up 3 bases and J gave up 8 bases; unmatched junction bases: 7. The CDR3 spans 14 residues. CDR1 is MGHRA and CDR2 is YSYEKL in the germline V gene. The DNA of the CDR3 is TGCGCCAGCAGCCAGAGGATACTAGCGCATGAGCAGTTCTTC. Its translation is CASSQRILAHEQFF.

The chain couples TRBV28 to TRBJ1-5; no firm D call. Trimming took 6 bases from V and 4 from J, leaving 4 bases between them. CDR3 length: 11 amino acids. Looked up from germline, CDR1 is MDHEN and CDR2 is SYDVKM. The CDR3 bases are TGTGCCAGCAGAACAAATCAGCCCCAGCATTTT. Protein sequence: CASRTNQPQHF.

The V gene is TRBV10-3, the J gene TRBJ2-7, with TRBD1 matching over 7 bases. The germline gives CDR1 ENHRY, CDR2 SYGVKD. This CDR3 has 15 amino acids. The V segment lost 4 bases and the J segment 2 bases; nucleotides outside the gene matches: 8. CDR3 nucleotides: TGTGCCATCAGTGCAACAGGGGCCCCCCCCTACGAGCAGTACTTC. This translates into CAISATGAPPYEQYF.